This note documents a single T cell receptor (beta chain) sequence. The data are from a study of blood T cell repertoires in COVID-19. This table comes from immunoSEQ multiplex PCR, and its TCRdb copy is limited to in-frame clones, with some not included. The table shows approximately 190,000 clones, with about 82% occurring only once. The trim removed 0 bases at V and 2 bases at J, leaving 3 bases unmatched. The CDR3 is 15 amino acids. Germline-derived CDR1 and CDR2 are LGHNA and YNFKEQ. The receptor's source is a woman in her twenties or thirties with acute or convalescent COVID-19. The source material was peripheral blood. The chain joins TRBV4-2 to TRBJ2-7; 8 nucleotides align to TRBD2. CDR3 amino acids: CASSQDRGGAYEQYF. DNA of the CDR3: TGTGCCAGCAGCCAAGATCGGGGGGGAGCCTACGAGCAGTACTTC.